This is a list of T cell receptor beta chains from one sample in a study of blood T cells in healthy people across ages. One entry per CDR3 protein results from TCRdb running MiXCR on the 5' RACE reads. This sample has about 1.8 million distinct CDR3 sequences, with roughly 50% found just once. The sample comprised blood. The receptors shown here come from a woman between 40 and 55 years old in good health. Both conserved end residues are part of each CDR3. D genes are given only for firm matches. Clone size is given for some rows only: seen once, a few or many times, or a class if the clone is expanded.

cdr3_length j_call clone_size v_call d_call cdr3_nt cdr3_aa
17 TRBJ2-6 - TRBV4-3 - TGCGCCAGCAGCCAGGACCCGAGGGGATCAGGGGCCAACGCCCTGACTTTC CASSQDPRGSGANALTF
13 TRBJ2-2 once TRBV3-1 - TGTGCCAGCCGACTCCGGGACACCGGGGAGCTGTTTTTT CASRLRDTGELFF
15 TRBJ2-5 - TRBV20-1 TRBD2 TGCAGTGCTAGTACCATCAGCGGGGGGGCGGAGACCCAGTACTTC CSASTISGGAETQYF
19 TRBJ2-1 - TRBV7-2 - TGTGCCAGCAGCTTACGGACAGGGAGAGGAGGGAGGGTATACAATGAGCAGTTCTTC CASSLRTGRGGRVYNEQFF
13 TRBJ2-3 - TRBV24-1 - TGTGCCACCAAGGGAAAAACCACAGATACGCAGTATTTT CATKGKTTDTQYF
16 TRBJ2-3 - TRBV4-2 - TGTGCCAGCAGCCCCCGCCCGGGACTGGGGCCGGATACGCAGTATTTT CASSPRPGLGPDTQYF
18 TRBJ2-3 - TRBV7-3 TRBD2 TGTGCCAGCAGCCCTCTCCCCTTGCTTAGCGGGGGGACAGATACGCAGTATTTT CASSPLPLLSGGTDTQYF
12 TRBJ2-7 - TRBV6-2/TRBV6-3 - TGTGCCAGCAGTTCAAATAGTAATGAGCAGTACTTC CASSSNSNEQYF
15 TRBJ2-7 - TRBV11-2 - TGTGCCAGCAGCATAGATGGGACACCGGTCTACGAGCAGTACTTC CASSIDGTPVYEQYF
15 TRBJ1-2 - TRBV6-4 - TGTGCCAGCAGTGTCCGATCGGGGATGAACTATGGCTACACCTTC CASSVRSGMNYGYTF
14 TRBJ1-1 - TRBV4-2 - TGTGCCAGCAGCAATCTTGACAGGAACACTGAAGCTTTCTTT CASSNLDRNTEAFF
12 TRBJ2-7 few TRBV3-1 - TGTGCCAGCAGCCAAGGTCCGCGGGAGCAGTACTTC CASSQGPREQYF
13 TRBJ1-2 - TRBV7-9 - TGTGCCAGCAGCTTAGAACGGATCTATGGCTACACCTTC CASSLERIYGYTF
19 TRBJ2-5 - TRBV4-2 TRBD2 TGTGCCAGCAGCCAAGATGGGGGGGATGTAGCGGGGGGGCGAGAGACCCAGTACTTC CASSQDGGDVAGGRETQYF
16 TRBJ2-7 many TRBV4-3 TRBD1 TGCGCCAGCAGCCAGGAGACAGGGTTTACGTCCTACGAGCAGTACTTC CASSQETGFTSYEQYF
13 TRBJ2-1 few TRBV25-1 - TGTGCCAGCAAAGGGGCTGGAAAAAATGAGCAGTTCTTC CASKGAGKNEQFF
15 TRBJ2-5 - TRBV28 - TGTGCCAGCAGTTTATGGGGACGTGTACAAGAGACCCAGTACTTC CASSLWGRVQETQYF
15 TRBJ2-1 once TRBV2 - TGTGCCAGCAGGCCTAGGGGGGGGGAGTACAATGAGCGGTTCTTC CASRPRGGEYNERFF
13 TRBJ1-5 - TRBV7-9 TRBD1 TGTGCCAGCAGCCGAATGGGACAGCAGCCCCAGCATTTT CASSRMGQQPQHF
13 TRBJ2-5 - TRBV6-5 - TGTGCCAGCATTGCGGTCGCGGGAAAGACCCAGTACTTC CASIAVAGKTQYF
15 TRBJ1-2 - TRBV6-1 - TGTGCCAGCAGCGTAACCCCGATCACCCTTTATGGCTACACCTTC CASSVTPITLYGYTF
15 TRBJ1-2 - TRBV6-1 - TGTGCCAGCAGTGAAGAGGTCAGGGCAAACTATGGCTACACCTTC CASSEEVRANYGYTF
20 TRBJ2-1 - TRBV6-2/TRBV6-3 TRBD2 TGTGCCAGCAGTACACCTGGGCTAGCGGGGGGGCCGAGCTCCTACAATGAGCAGTTCTTC CASSTPGLAGGPSSYNEQFF
12 TRBJ1-5 once TRBV6-2/TRBV6-3 - TGTGCCAGCAGTTACCGAGGTCAGCTCCAGCATTTT CASSYRGQLQHF
16 TRBJ2-5 - TRBV28 TRBD2 TGTGCCAGCAGTTTCCCCCCTAGCGGGGGTTCAGAGACCCAGTACTTC CASSFPPSGGSETQYF